This TCR beta chain was captured by sequencing in a study of shared clonotypes between healthy human individuals. Overall study results and limits: Researchers sampled only blood; tissue repertoires likely differ. The four-donor shared clonotypes exceeded non-shared clonotypes in generation probability, with non-shared ones scoring lower.

Study donors comprised healthy, HIV-negative adults devoid of recent acute infection or vaccination. Repertoires were generated with immunoSEQ multiplex PCR, while TCRdb's copy carries only in-frame clones and drops some. The sample lists a few million clones; 95% were seen once. With regard to this clone: Its matching antigen is unknown.

CDR1 is SGHRS and CDR2 is YFSETQ in the germline V gene. The junction had 2 bases not matched to a gene; V was cut back by 0 bases and J by 0 bases. The CDR3 is made up of 18 amino acids. This receptor was taken from a man between 18 and 35 years old in good health. Source material: naive CD4+ T cells sorted from blood. Subset reported: CD45RA+ positively selected. The chain is built from TRBV5-1 and TRBJ2-6; 11 nucleotides agree with TRBD1. The CDR3 nucleotides are TGCGCCAGCAGCTTGGGAGGGACAGGGGGCTCTGGGGCCAACGTCCTGACTTTC. Its translation: CASSLGGTGGSGANVLTF.